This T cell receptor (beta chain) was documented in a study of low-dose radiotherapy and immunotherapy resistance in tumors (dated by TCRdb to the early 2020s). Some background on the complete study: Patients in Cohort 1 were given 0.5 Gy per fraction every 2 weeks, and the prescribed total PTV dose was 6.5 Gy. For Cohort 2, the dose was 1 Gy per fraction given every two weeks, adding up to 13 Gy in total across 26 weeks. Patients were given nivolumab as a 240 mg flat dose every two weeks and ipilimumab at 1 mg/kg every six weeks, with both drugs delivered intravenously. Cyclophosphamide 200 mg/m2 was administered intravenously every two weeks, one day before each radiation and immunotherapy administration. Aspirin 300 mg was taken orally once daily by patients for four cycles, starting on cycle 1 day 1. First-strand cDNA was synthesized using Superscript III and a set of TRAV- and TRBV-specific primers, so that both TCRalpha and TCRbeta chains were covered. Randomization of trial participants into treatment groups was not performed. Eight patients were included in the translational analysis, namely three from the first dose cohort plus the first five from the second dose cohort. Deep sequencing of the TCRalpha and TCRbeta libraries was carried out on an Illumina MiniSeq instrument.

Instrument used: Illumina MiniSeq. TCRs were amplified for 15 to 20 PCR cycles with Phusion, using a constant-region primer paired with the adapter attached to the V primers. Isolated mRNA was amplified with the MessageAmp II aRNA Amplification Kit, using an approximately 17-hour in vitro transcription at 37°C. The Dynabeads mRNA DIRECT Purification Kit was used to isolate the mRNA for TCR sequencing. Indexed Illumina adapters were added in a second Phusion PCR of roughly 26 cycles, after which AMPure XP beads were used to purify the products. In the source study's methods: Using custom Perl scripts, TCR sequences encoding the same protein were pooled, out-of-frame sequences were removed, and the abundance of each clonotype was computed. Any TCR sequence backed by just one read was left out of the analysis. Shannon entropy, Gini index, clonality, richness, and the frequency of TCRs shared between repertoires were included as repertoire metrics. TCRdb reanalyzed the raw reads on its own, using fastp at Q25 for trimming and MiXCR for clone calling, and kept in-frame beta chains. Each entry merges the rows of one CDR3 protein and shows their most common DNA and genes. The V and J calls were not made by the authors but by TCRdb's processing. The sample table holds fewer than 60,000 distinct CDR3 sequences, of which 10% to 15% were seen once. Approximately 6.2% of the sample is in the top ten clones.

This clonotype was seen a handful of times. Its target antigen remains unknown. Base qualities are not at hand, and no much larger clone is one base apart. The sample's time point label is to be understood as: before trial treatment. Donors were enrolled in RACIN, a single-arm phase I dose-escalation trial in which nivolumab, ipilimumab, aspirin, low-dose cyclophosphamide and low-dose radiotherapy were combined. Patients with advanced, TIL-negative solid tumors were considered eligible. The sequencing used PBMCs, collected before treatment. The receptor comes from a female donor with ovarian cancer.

The sequenced DNA: TGTGCCAGCAGCCTTCGGACAGCCGGCTCTGGAAACACCATATATTTT. Its coded protein is CASSLRTAGSGNTIYF. Recombination linked TRBV3-1 to TRBJ1-3; perhaps TRBD1 is the D gene, with 6 bases matching. There are 16 amino acids in the CDR3, from cysteine to phenylalanine inclusive. The entry retains the CDR3 DNA only, 48 bases that are in frame from base 1. Trimming removed 4 bases from V and 0 bases from J, leaving 13 bases between the germline ends. From the germline V gene (reference sequence), CDR1 is LGHDT and CDR2 is YNNKEL.